This T cell receptor beta chain is from a study of T cell changes during pregnancy in multiple sclerosis. Clones were read by immunoSEQ multiplex PCR, and TCRdb kept only the in-frame ones, dropping some. Counted here are more than 70,000 clones, 75% to 95% occurring once; the ten biggest clones make up 0.8% to 0.95%. The trim removed 3 bases at V and 5 bases at J, leaving 1 base unmatched. Germline V gene sequence: CDR1 GTSNPN, CDR2 SVGIG (reference sequence). The CDR3 runs to 11 residues. The receptor's source is a female donor with multiple sclerosis, enrolled in a pregnancy study. The rearrangement links TRBV30 to TRBJ2-7; 7 bases line up with TRBD2. Sequences were derived from peripheral blood, sampled before pregnancy. Written as DNA, the CDR3 is TGTGCCTGGAGCGCGGGAGACGAGCAGTACTTC. Translation: CAWSAGDEQYF.